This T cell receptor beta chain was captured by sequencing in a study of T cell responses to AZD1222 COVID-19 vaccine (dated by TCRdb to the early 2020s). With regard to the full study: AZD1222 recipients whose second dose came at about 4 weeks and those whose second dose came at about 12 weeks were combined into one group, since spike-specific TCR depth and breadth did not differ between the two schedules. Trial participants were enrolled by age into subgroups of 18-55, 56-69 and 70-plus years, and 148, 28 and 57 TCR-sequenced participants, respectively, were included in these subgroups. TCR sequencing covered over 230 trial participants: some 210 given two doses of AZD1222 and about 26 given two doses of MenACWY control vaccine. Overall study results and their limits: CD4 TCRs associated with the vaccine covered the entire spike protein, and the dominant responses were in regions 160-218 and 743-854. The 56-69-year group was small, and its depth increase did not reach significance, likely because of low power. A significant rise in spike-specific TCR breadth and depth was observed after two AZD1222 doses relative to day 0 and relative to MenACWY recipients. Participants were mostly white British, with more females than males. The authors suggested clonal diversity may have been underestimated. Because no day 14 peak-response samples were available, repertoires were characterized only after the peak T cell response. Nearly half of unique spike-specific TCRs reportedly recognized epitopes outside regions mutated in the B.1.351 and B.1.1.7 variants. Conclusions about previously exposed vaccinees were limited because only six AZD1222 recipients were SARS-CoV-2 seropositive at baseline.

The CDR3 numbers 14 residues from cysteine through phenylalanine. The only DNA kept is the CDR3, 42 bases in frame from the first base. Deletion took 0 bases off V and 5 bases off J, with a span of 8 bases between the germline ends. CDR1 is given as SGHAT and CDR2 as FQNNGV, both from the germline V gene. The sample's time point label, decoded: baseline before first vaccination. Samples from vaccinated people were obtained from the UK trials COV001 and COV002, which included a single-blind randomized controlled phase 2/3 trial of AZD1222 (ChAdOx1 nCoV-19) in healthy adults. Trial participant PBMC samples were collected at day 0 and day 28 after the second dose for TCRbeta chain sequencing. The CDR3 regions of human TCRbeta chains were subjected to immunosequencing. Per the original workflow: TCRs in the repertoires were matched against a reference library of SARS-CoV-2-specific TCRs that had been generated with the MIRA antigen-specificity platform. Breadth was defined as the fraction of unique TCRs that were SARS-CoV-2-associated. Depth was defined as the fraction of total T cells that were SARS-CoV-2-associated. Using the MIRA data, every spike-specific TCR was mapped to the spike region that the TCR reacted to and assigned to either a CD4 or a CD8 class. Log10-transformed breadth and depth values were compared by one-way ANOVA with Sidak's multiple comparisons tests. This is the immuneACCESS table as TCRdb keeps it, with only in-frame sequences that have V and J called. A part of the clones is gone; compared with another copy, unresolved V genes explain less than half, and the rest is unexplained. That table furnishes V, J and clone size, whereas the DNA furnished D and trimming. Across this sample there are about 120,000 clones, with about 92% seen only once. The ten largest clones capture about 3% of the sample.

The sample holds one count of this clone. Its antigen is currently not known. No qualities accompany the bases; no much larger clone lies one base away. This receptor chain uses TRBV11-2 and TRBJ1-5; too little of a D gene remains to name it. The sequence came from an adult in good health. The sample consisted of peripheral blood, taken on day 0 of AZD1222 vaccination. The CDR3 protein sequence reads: CASSLEAADQPQHF. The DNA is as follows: TGTGCCAGCAGCTTAGAGGCAGCAGATCAGCCCCAGCATTTT.